This T cell receptor (beta chain) comes out of a study of CD8 T cells in Susac syndrome. Blood CD8+ and CD4+ T cells underwent high-throughput TCR beta sequencing. With random hexamers, reverse transcription was performed on about 0.45 to 1 ug of RNA. TCR beta CDR3 was amplified by immunoSEQ covering 54 Vbeta and 13 Jbeta. One entry per CDR3 protein results from TCRdb running MiXCR on the immunoSEQ multiplex PCR reads. The data hold about 200,000 distinct CDR3 sequences, with 85% to 95% observed a single time. The junction had 2 bases not matched to a gene; V was cut back by 6 bases and J by 3 bases. In germline, CDR1 is SQVTM, CDR2 ANQGSEA. This CDR3 has 13 amino acids.

The clonotype originates from a human donor in good health. The sequenced material came from CD4+ T cells from PBMCs. The chain is built from TRBV29-1 and TRBJ2-5; 12 nucleotides match TRBD2. In nucleotides, the CDR3 is TGCAGCGTGCGGACTAGCGGGGAAGAGACCCAGTACTTC. It specifies CSVRTSGEETQYF.